This T cell receptor (beta chain) was profiled in a study of CD4 T cells in relation to SARS-CoV-2 and coronaviruses. Study background: TCR beta CDR3s were sequenced after approximately 11-day antigen culture of PBMCs. Negative control cultures got HIV-1 Nef peptides or no peptide.

In its sample, this clone was seen a few times. Its target is not known. The table came from immunoSEQ multiplex PCR; TCRdb's copy has only in-frame clones and leaves some out. The data hold about 29,000 clones, with around 72% observed a single time. CD4+ T cells from unexposed donors were obtained before the COVID-19 pandemic (2011-2018). CD4+ T cells were isolated from the cells after 10 days of culture. Cells permitting, SARS-CoV-2 S/N and four cold-coronavirus spikes were tested on unexposed-donor CD4+ T cells. Cultures held 1.5 million to 2.5 million PBMCs per well with 9 to 10 IU/ml IL-2. The germline gives CDR1 MGHDK, CDR2 SYGVNS. The CDR3 runs 17 residues. V gave up 1 base and J gave up 0 bases; unmatched junction bases: 7.

The TCR originated in a human donor in good health. Sequencing was done on a sample of CD4+ T cells from PBMCs, cultured in vitro. The rearrangement uses TRBV25-1 and TRBJ2-3; 7 positions agree with TRBD2. The CDR3 coding sequence is TGTGCCAGCAGTGAATTCGGGGGAGGGTTTAGCACAGATACGCAGTATTTT. Amino acids: CASSEFGGGFSTDTQYF.